The 30 T cell receptor beta chains below come from one sample, sequenced in a study of blood T cell repertoires in COVID-19. This table comes from immunoSEQ multiplex PCR, and its TCRdb copy is limited to in-frame clones, with some not included. The sample records some 150,000 clones, about 80% being singletons. Sequenced sample: peripheral blood. Source of these receptors: a woman in her sixties with COVID-19, enrolled during active disease.

The chain links TRBV20-1 to TRBJ1-1; D remains ambiguous. V lost 7 bases to trimming and J lost 6 bases, with 12 bases between them. CDR1 is DFQATT and CDR2 is SNEGSKA in the germline V gene (reference sequence). This CDR3 spans 11 amino acids. CDR3 DNA: TGCAGTGTCCGAAGAGTCGCTGAAGCTTTCTTT. Its protein product is CSVRRVAEAFF.

The rearrangement joins TRBV19 to TRBJ2-7; TRBD2 agrees at 10 bases. The trim removed 5 bases at V and 2 bases at J, leaving 6 bases unmatched. The CDR3 is made up of 15 amino acids. Germline CDR1 LNHDA, CDR2 SQIVND (reference sequence). The CDR3 nucleotides read TGTGCCAGTAGTTACGGACTAGCGGTAACCTACGAGCAGTACTTC. This gives the protein CASSYGLAVTYEQYF. The full variable domain, completed using reference TRBV19 and TRBJ2-7, is DGGITQSPKYLFRKEGQNVTLSCEQNLNHDAMYWYRQDPGQGLRLIYYSQIVNDFQKGDIAEGYSVSREKKESFPLTVTSAQKNPTAFYLCASSYGLAVTYEQYFGPGTRLTVT.

V usage is TRBV11-3 and J usage is TRBJ2-5, with 7 bases matching TRBD1. CDR3 length: 14 amino acids. Germline CDR1 is SGHNT and CDR2 is YENEEA. J lost 3 bases, V lost 5 bases, and 6 bases had no gene match. The DNA of the CDR3 is TGTGCCAGCAGCCCCGGCCAGGGGGAAGAGACCCAGTACTTC. Residues: CASSPGQGEETQYF.

The chain has TRBV20-1 and TRBJ1-4; no reliable D call. Germline CDR1 is DFQATT and CDR2 is SNEGSKA (reference sequence). Trimming removed 1 base from V and 8 bases from J, with 5 bases in between. CDR3 size: 11 residues. The CDR3 nucleotides read TGCAGTGCTAGAGCTGGCGAAAAACTGTTTTTT. The encoded protein is CSARAGEKLFF.

The genes are TRBV21-1 and TRBJ2-2; the DNA was not used to check the table's D call, TRBD2. TRBV21-1 is a listed pseudogene. The CDR3 contains 15 residues. The CDR3 sequence is CASSKTYQPAGELFF. The CDR3 DNA reads as TGTGCCAGCAGCAAAACCTACCAACCCGCCGGGGAGCTGTTTTTT.

CDR3 loop: CASSPGDRVNEQFF. For the CDR3, the DNA is TGTGCCAGCAGCCCTGGGGACAGGGTAAATGAGCAGTTCTTC. The V gene is TRBV27, the J gene TRBJ2-1, with 9 bases matching TRBD1. Germline V lookup: CDR1 MNHEY, CDR2 SMNVEV (reference sequence). This CDR3 has 14 residues. The V segment lost 6 bases and the J segment 7 bases; nucleotides outside the gene matches: 7.

J is TRBJ1-6 and V is TRBV27; the D is unclear. In germline, CDR1 is MNHEY, CDR2 SMNVEV (reference sequence). V lost 3 bases to trimming and J lost 0 bases, with 3 bases between them. The CDR3 spans 14 residues. The CDR3 loop is CASSFSSYNSPLHF. DNA for the CDR3: TGTGCCAGCAGTTTCAGCTCCTATAATTCACCCCTCCACTTT.

This chain connects TRBV9 to TRBJ1-1; 9 nucleotides agree with TRBD1. Germline trimming cut 4 bases from V and 3 bases from J; bases unmatched to any gene: 7. Germline V gene lookup returns CDR1 SGDLS and CDR2 YYNGEE. This CDR3 is built from 15 residues. The CDR3 region is CASSPRTGVDTEAFF. CDR3 in DNA: TGTGCCAGCAGCCCTCGGACAGGGGTTGACACTGAAGCTTTCTTT.

The chain recombines TRBV3-1 (or the pseudogene TRBV3-2) with TRBJ1-2; D is unclear. Per the germline V gene, CDR1 is LGHDT and CDR2 is YNNKEL (reference sequence). The CDR3 runs 14 residues. Between the trimmed V and J ends, which lost 0 bases and 5 bases, there was a span of 10 bases. The CDR3, as DNA: TGTGCCAGCAGCCAAGAGGTCAGTCTTTATGGCTACACCTTC. Translated: CASSQEVSLYGYTF.

V is TRBV3-1 (or the pseudogene TRBV3-2) and J is TRBJ2-1, with TRBD2 matching 11 bases. The junction had 6 bases not matched to a gene; V was cut back by 5 bases and J by 6 bases. The CDR3 consists of 15 residues. Germline V gene lookup returns CDR1 LGHDT and CDR2 YNNKEL (reference sequence). The DNA of the CDR3 is TGTGCCAGCAGCACAACTAGCGGGGGCCCCAATGAGCAGTTCTTC. It is translated as CASSTTSGGPNEQFF.

The chain uses TRBV30 and TRBJ1-6, with TRBD1 matching over 7 bases. Trimming took 1 base from V and 6 from J; bases not matched to a gene: 12. Germline values: CDR1 GTSNPN, CDR2 SVGIG (reference sequence). This CDR3 region has 17 residues. Here the CDR3 reads CAWSADRTGTANSPLHF. For the CDR3, the DNA is TGTGCCTGGAGTGCCGACCGCACCGGGACAGCTAATTCACCCCTCCACTTT.

The rearrangement uses TRBV7-2 and TRBJ1-2; perhaps TRBD1 as D (5 bases). The ends were cut back, 2 bases at V and 4 bases at J, with 8 bases in the middle. CDR1 SGHTA and CDR2 FQGNSA come from the germline V gene. There are 13 residues in the CDR3. In DNA form, the CDR3 reads TGTGCCAGCAGCTTATGGACAAGCTATGGCTACACCTTC. Its protein is CASSLWTSYGYTF.

This sequence joins TRBV5-1 and TRBJ2-1; D is unclear. CDR1 and CDR2 (germline): SGHRS, YFSETQ. V was trimmed by 2 bases and J by 7 bases, leaving 19 bases between them. The CDR3 length is 16 residues. The CDR3 region has the DNA TGCGCCAGCAGCTTAGAGGCGGCCTCAACGAGAAATGAGCAGTTCTTC. It specifies CASSLEAASTRNEQFF.

V gene TRBV27 combines with J gene TRBJ2-7, with D perhaps TRBD1 (6 bases). Looked up from germline, CDR1 is MNHEY and CDR2 is SMNVEV (reference sequence). The CDR3 totals 16 residues. The V end lost 3 bases, the J end lost 0 bases, and 15 bases lay between the germline ends. Here the CDR3 DNA reads TGTGCCAGCAGTTTGACAGGCCTCCTTAGCTCCTACGAGCAGTACTTC. It encodes CASSLTGLLSSYEQYF.

This chain joins TRBV6-5 and TRBJ1-6; D is unresolved. From germline, CDR1 is MNHEY and CDR2 SVGAGI. V gave up 2 bases and J gave up 7 bases, with 9 bases separating them. This CDR3 comprises 14 residues. The CDR3 here is CASSYGGGNSPLHF. The CDR3 region has the DNA TGTGCCAGCAGTTACGGTGGAGGGAATTCACCCCTCCACTTT.

The J gene is TRBJ1-1, the V gene TRBV7-9; 7 bases align to TRBD1. The CDR3 consists of 15 residues. Germline V gene lookup returns CDR1 SEHNR and CDR2 FQNEAQ (reference sequence). V lost 5 bases, J lost 3 bases, and 9 bases stayed unmatched. The CDR3 is CASSPSGGTDTEAFF. DNA of the CDR3: TGTGCCAGCAGCCCCTCAGGGGGAACGGACACTGAAGCTTTCTTT.

The chain employs TRBV6-5 and TRBJ1-6; D possibly corresponds to TRBD1 (5 bases). V lost 8 bases, J lost 5 bases, and 16 bases lay in between. CDR1 and CDR2 (germline): MNHEY, SVGAGI. The CDR3 runs to 15 residues. This chain's CDR3 is CASGFRAPNNSPLHF. The DNA of the CDR3 is TGTGCCAGCGGGTTCAGGGCGCCCAATAATTCACCCCTCCACTTT.

This chain links TRBV6-5 with TRBJ2-5; 10 nucleotides agree with TRBD1. The V gene's germline CDR1 is MNHEY and CDR2 SVGAGI. Losses at the gene ends were 2 bases for V and 4 bases for J; bases not matched to a gene: 7. This CDR3 contains 16 residues. CDR3 loop: CASSYPTGTGVETQYF. The CDR3 region has the DNA TGTGCCAGCAGTTACCCCACCGGGACAGGGGTAGAGACCCAGTACTTC.

The chain employs TRBV7-3 and TRBJ2-1; D is uncertain. This CDR3 region has 14 residues. Germline-derived CDR1 and CDR2 are SGHTA and FQGTGA. With 2 bases removed from V and 8 bases from J, the gap between germline ends came to 13 bases. The CDR3 bases are TGTGCCAGCAGCTTAGCCCCAACTCGAGATGAGCAGTTCTTC. Translated: CASSLAPTRDEQFF. Variable domain in full (rest from reference TRBV7-3 and TRBJ2-1): GAGVSQTPSNKVTEKGKYVELRCDPISGHTALYWYRQSLGQGPEFLIYFQGTGAADDSGLPNDRFFAVRPEGSVSTLKIQRTERGDSAVYLCASSLAPTRDEQFFGPGTRLTVL.

The chain combines TRBV9 with TRBJ2-1, with D unresolved. This CDR3 comprises 16 residues. V dropped 2 bases and J dropped 0 bases, with 12 bases sitting between them. CDR1 and CDR2 from the germline V gene are SGDLS and YYNGEE. This chain's CDR3 is CASSVSGQSSYNEQFF. CDR3 in DNA: TGTGCCAGCAGCGTGTCAGGTCAGAGCTCCTACAATGAGCAGTTCTTC. Based on the CDR3 plus reference TRBV9 and TRBJ2-1, the full variable domain is DSGVTQTPKHLITATGQRVTLRCSPRSGDLSVYWYQQSLDQGLQFLIQYYNGEERAKGNILERFSAQQFPDLHSELNLSSLELGDSALYFCASSVSGQSSYNEQFFGPGTRLTVL.

The V call is TRBV27, the J call TRBJ1-4; tentative D call: TRBD1 (6 bases). The CDR3 is made up of 14 amino acids. V was trimmed by 5 bases and J by 2 bases, leaving 9 bases between them. The V gene's germline CDR1 is MNHEY and CDR2 SMNVEV (reference sequence). The CDR3 loop reads CASSVQGTNEKLFF. The DNA for the CDR3 is TGTGCCAGCAGTGTACAGGGTACTAATGAAAAACTGTTTTTT.

The chain links TRBV7-2 to TRBJ2-5; no reliable D call. The germline V gene has CDR1 SGHTA and CDR2 FQGNSA. The CDR3 loop spans 15 amino acids. Trimming shortened V by 1 base and J by 3 bases, and 12 bases separated the two germline ends. CDR3 loop: CASSLGPLIKETQYF. The CDR3 DNA sequence: TGTGCCAGCAGCTTAGGTCCACTAATTAAAGAGACCCAGTACTTC.

In this sample, this clone turned up once. The chain employs TRBV7-3 and TRBJ2-3; D not certain. The CDR3 loop spans 13 amino acids. Germline V gives CDR1 SGHTA, CDR2 FQGTGA. Between the trimmed V and J ends, which lost 5 bases and 2 bases, there was a span of 8 bases. CDR3 sequence (DNA): TGTGCCAGCAGCACACGTCCCACAGATACGCAGTATTTT. The encoded protein is CASSTRPTDTQYF.

A few counts support this clone. The CDR3 DNA is TGTGCCAGCAGCGCGAACAGGGGCATGAACACTGAAGCTTTCTTT. This translates into CASSANRGMNTEAFF. This chain joins TRBV9 and TRBJ1-1; TRBD1 matches 7 bases. Trimming at V came to 3 bases and at J to 0 bases, leaving 5 bases not matched to a gene. The CDR3 covers 15 residues. From germline, CDR1 is SGDLS and CDR2 YYNGEE.

The V gene is TRBV27, the J gene TRBJ2-1, with D perhaps TRBD2 (6 bases). Looked up from germline, CDR1 is MNHEY and CDR2 is SMNVEV (reference sequence). The CDR3 extends over 16 amino acids. Trimming removed 3 bases at V and 5 bases at J, with 17 bases between. This chain's CDR3 is CASSFWARGVNNEQFF. In DNA, the CDR3 is TGTGCCAGCAGTTTTTGGGCTCGCGGGGTGAACAATGAGCAGTTCTTC.

The genes are TRBV5-5 and TRBJ1-4, with D perhaps matching TRBD1 (6 bases). V was trimmed by 2 bases and J by 7 bases, leaving 15 bases between them. The CDR3 loop spans 15 amino acids. Germline V CDR1 and CDR2: SGHKS, YYEKEE (reference sequence). CDR3 coding DNA: TGTGCCAGCAGCTTCTTGCTGGGGGCCGGTGAAAAACTGTTTTTT. Translating it yields CASSFLLGAGEKLFF.

This chain joins TRBV7-8 and TRBJ1-1, with D possibly matching TRBD1 (5 bases). In germline, CDR1 is SGHVS, CDR2 FQNEAQ. The ends were cut back, 7 bases at V and 4 bases at J, with 13 bases in the middle. The CDR3 runs 13 residues. The CDR3 loop is CASNKRGGTEAFF. The CDR3 coding sequence is TGTGCCAGCAACAAAAGGGGTGGCACTGAAGCTTTCTTT.

The V and J genes are TRBV12-3 or TRBV12-4 and TRBJ1-2; no clear D gene. This CDR3 contains 12 residues. Trimming took 4 bases from V and 4 from J, leaving 7 bases between them. In nucleotides, the CDR3 is TGTGCCAGCAGTTCACAGCTCTATGGCTACACCTTC. It specifies CASSSQLYGYTF.

As to this clone: This CDR3 is also generated by other DNA sequences in the sample. The chain employs TRBV10-2 and TRBJ2-7, with D possibly matching TRBD2 (5 bases). The V and J ends lost 0 bases and 1 base respectively, with 13 bases between them. The germline V gene encodes CDR1 WSHSY and CDR2 SAAADI. CDR3 length: 16 residues. CDR3 in amino acids: CASSESSGLTSYEQYF. The CDR3 coding sequence is TGCGCCAGCAGTGAGTCGAGCGGCCTAACGTCCTACGAGCAGTACTTC.

The V and J genes are TRBV29-1 and TRBJ1-1; a weak D match, TRBD1 (5 bases). Looked up from germline, CDR1 is SQVTM and CDR2 is ANQGSEA. V lost 5 bases to trimming and J lost 9 bases, with 16 bases between them. This CDR3 has 12 amino acids. As DNA, the CDR3 is TGCAGCGTTCGGGGGGTTGGGGTCCAAGCTTTCTTT. Protein: CSVRGVGVQAFF.